This T cell receptor (beta chain) is from a study of shared clonotypes between healthy human individuals. Once extracted for a subset, genomic DNA was divided evenly among several immunoSEQ plates. Repertoires were generated with immunoSEQ multiplex PCR, while TCRdb's copy carries only in-frame clones and drops some. The table records roughly 640,000 clones, around 74% of them present only once. Germline loops: CDR1 SGHTA, CDR2 FQGNSA. The CDR3 length is 16 residues. V was clipped by 4 bases and J by 0 bases; unmatched bases: 4. As regards this clone: Its specificity is unknown. The same CDR3 can be traced to other DNA sequences in this sample.

Study-level findings and limits: Compared with memory subsets, naive subsets generally had larger estimated richness. Sharing across four donors was seen in roughly 5% of naive CD4 clonotypes.

The source material was memory CD4+ T cells sorted from blood. Noted subset: CD45RA-negative fraction. The receptor was derived from a woman aged 30 to 39 in good health. This chain links TRBV7-2 with TRBJ2-3; TRBD2 matches 10 bases. As DNA, the CDR3 is TGTGCCAGCAGCTCGAGACTAGCGGGTAGCACAGATACGCAGTATTTT. The encoded protein is CASSSRLAGSTDTQYF.